These 26 T cell receptor beta chains originate from one sample sequenced in a study of siplizumab effects on memory and regulatory T cells (dated by TCRdb to between 2018 and 2021). Libraries were made using the immunoSEQ multiplex PCR assay. Sourced from immuneACCESS, this table was stored by TCRdb with only in-frame sequences that have V and J called. A share of the clones is absent; for the studies checked, an unresolved V gene accounts for under half, and the remainder has no known explanation. In this sample the table shows about 100,000 clones, approximately 91% of which occur a single time. The ten largest clones take up 0.15% of the sample. Source material: CD4+ T cells sorted from blood. Receptors were obtained from a human donor in good health.

The chain uses TRBV4-1 and TRBJ1-2, with D tentatively TRBD1 (6 bases). The length of the CDR3 is 15 residues. V was trimmed by 2 bases and J by 2 bases, leaving 12 bases between them. From germline, CDR1 is MGHRA and CDR2 YSYEKL. This chain's CDR3 is CASSQPITGNYGYTF. DNA of the CDR3: TGCGCCAGCAGCCAACCGATTACAGGGAACTATGGCTACACCTTC.

This chain connects TRBV19 to TRBJ2-1, with 10 bases fitting TRBD2. With 5 bases clipped from V and 0 bases from J, the junction kept 4 bases outside the gene matches. This CDR3 spans 16 amino acids. The V gene's germline CDR1 is LNHDA and CDR2 SQIVND (reference sequence). CDR3 sequence (DNA): TGTGCCAGTAGTCTGGCTAGCGGGAGCTCCTACAATGAGCAGTTCTTC. Translation: CASSLASGSSYNEQFF. Drawing the rest from reference TRBV19 and TRBJ2-1, the complete variable domain is DGGITQSPKYLFRKEGQNVTLSCEQNLNHDAMYWYRQDPGQGLRLIYYSQIVNDFQKGDIAEGYSVSREKKESFPLTVTSAQKNPTAFYLCASSLASGSSYNEQFFGPGTRLTVL.

V usage is TRBV4-3 and J usage is TRBJ2-7; 7 bases align to TRBD2. The CDR3 sequence is 17 residues long. In germline, CDR1 is LGHNA, CDR2 YSLEER. J gave up 5 bases and V 0 bases, and 13 bases lay outside the gene matches. CDR3 in DNA: TGCGCCAGCAGCCAAGATTATGGAGGACTAGGGCGCCACGAGCAGTACTTC. It codes for CASSQDYGGLGRHEQYF.

The chain links TRBV7-2 to TRBJ2-2; 7 bases fit TRBD2. V gave up 0 bases and J gave up 6 bases; unmatched junction bases: 7. Germline lookup yields CDR1 SGHTA and CDR2 FQGNSA. The length of the CDR3 is 16 residues. CDR3 in DNA: TGTGCCAGCAGCTTAGCGGCTGGGACTACACCCGGGGAGCTGTTTTTT. Its protein is CASSLAAGTTPGELFF.

The CDR3 coding sequence is TGCGCCAGCAGTGTTGGCAGGAACACTGAAGCTTTCTTT. Its protein is CASSVGRNTEAFF. The gene calls are TRBV10-1 and TRBJ1-1; D not certain. Trimming pared 4 bases from V and 1 base from J, leaving 7 bases between. Germline CDR1 WNHNN, CDR2 SYGVQD (reference sequence). The length of the CDR3 is 13 residues.

The chain carries TRBV7-2 and TRBJ2-3; 7 nucleotides agree with TRBD2. Germline V gives CDR1 SGHTA, CDR2 FQGNSA. V lost 5 bases and J lost 1; bases outside the gene matches: 6. This CDR3 has 15 amino acids. The CDR3 reads CASSLQSGGTDTQYF. CDR3 bases: TGTGCCAGCAGCCTACAAAGCGGGGGCACAGATACGCAGTATTTT.

The chain couples TRBV19 to TRBJ2-7, with 7 bases matching TRBD1. The germline CDR1 and CDR2 sequences are LNHDA and SQIVND (reference sequence). The V segment lost 3 bases and the J segment 3 bases; nucleotides outside the gene matches: 5. This CDR3 has 14 residues. The CDR3 nucleotides are TGTGCCAGTAGTATTAGGACAGGAGACTACGAGCAGTACTTC. Encoded protein: CASSIRTGDYEQYF.

The genes are TRBV5-1 and TRBJ2-2; 10 bases are a match to TRBD2. This CDR3 spans 15 amino acids. The V and J ends lost 3 bases and 5 bases, in that order; junction bases with no gene match: 4. Germline assignment: CDR1 SGHRS and CDR2 YFSETQ. The CDR3 DNA reads as TGCGCCAGCAGCTCGGGGACTAGCGATACCGGGGAGCTGTTTTTT. Residues: CASSSGTSDTGELFF.

The chain combines TRBV20-1 with TRBJ2-5; D remains unclear. Germline CDR1 reads DFQATT; CDR2 reads SNEGSKA (reference sequence). The germline V and J ends were trimmed by 7 bases and 1 base, with 7 bases remaining between them. The CDR3 loop spans 11 amino acids. CDR3 residues: CSGTSQETQYF. CDR3 coding DNA: TGCAGTGGGACCTCCCAAGAGACCCAGTACTTC.

The chain is built from TRBV7-2 and TRBJ2-6; D gene uncertain. CDR1 and CDR2 (germline): SGHTA, FQGNSA. The CDR3 has 17 amino acids. V was pared by 1 base and J by 4 bases, with 14 bases between. CDR3 sequence: CASSLVPSIPGANVLTF. The CDR3 DNA sequence: TGTGCCAGCAGCTTAGTACCTTCGATACCGGGGGCCAACGTCCTGACTTTC.

The chain is built from TRBV18 and TRBJ1-3, with D possibly matching TRBD1 (6 bases). Germline values: CDR1 KGHSH, CDR2 LQKENI. This CDR3 contains 17 residues. V gave up 2 bases and J gave up 2 bases, with 16 bases separating them. The DNA for the CDR3 is TGTGCCAGCTCACCAAATGTTGTGGCAGGGGCTGGAAACACCATATATTTT. Amino acid sequence: CASSPNVVAGAGNTIYF. The entire variable domain, with the rest obtained from reference TRBV18 and TRBJ1-3, is as follows: NAGVMQNPRHLVRRRGQEARLRCSPMKGHSHVYWYRQLPEEGLKFMVYLQKENIIDESGMPKERFSAEFPKEGPSILRIQQVVRGDSAAYFCASSPNVVAGAGNTIYFGEGSWLTVV.

The chain has TRBV5-8 and TRBJ1-1, with 8 bases fitting TRBD1. CDR1 SGHTS and CDR2 YDEGEE come from the germline V gene. The CDR3 consists of 15 residues. J gave up 1 base and V 4 bases, and 6 bases lay outside the gene matches. The CDR3: CASSPGQGKNTEAFF. CDR3 nucleotide sequence: TGTGCCAGCAGCCCAGGACAGGGAAAGAACACTGAAGCTTTCTTT.

The chain has TRBV30 and TRBJ2-3, with 11 nucleotides matching TRBD2. The CDR3 spans 15 residues. CDR1 and CDR2 (germline): GTSNPN, SVGIG (reference sequence). The V gene end was trimmed by 5 bases and the J gene end by 4 bases; junction bases not matched to a gene: 8. The CDR3 sequence is CAWVAGGWRADTQYF. The CDR3 DNA reads as TGTGCCTGGGTAGCGGGGGGGTGGCGCGCAGATACGCAGTATTTT. The entire variable domain, with the rest obtained from reference TRBV30 and TRBJ2-3, is as follows: SQTIHQWPATLVQPVGSPLSLECTVEGTSNPNLYWYRQAAGRGLQLLFYSVGIGQISSEVPQNLSASRPQDRQFILSSKKLLLSDSGFYLCAWVAGGWRADTQYFGPGTRLTVL.

This clone was picked up a small number of times. The chain combines TRBV5-6 with TRBJ2-3, with no clear D. This CDR3 has 13 amino acids. CDR1 and CDR2 from the germline V gene are SGHDT and YYEEEE. The V end was cut by 5 bases, the J end by 3 bases, with 10 bases between. The CDR3 here is CASSPSATDTQYF. The CDR3 nucleotides are TGTGCCAGCAGTCCCTCGGCTACAGATACGCAGTATTTT. Supplemented by reference TRBV5-6 and TRBJ2-3, the full variable domain reads DAGVTQSPTHLIKTRGQQVTLRCSPKSGHDTVSWYQQALGQGPQFIFQYYEEEERQRGNFPDRFSGHQFPNYSSELNVNALLLGDSALYLCASSPSATDTQYFGPGTRLTVL.

V usage is TRBV25-1 and J usage is TRBJ1-1, with 7 bases fitting TRBD1. The CDR3 runs to 15 residues. V lost 6 bases to trimming and J lost 4 bases; unmatched junction nucleotides: 11. From germline, CDR1 is MGHDK and CDR2 SYGVNS. CDR3 nucleotides: TGTGCCAGCAGGCCAGACAGGGTGGGGGCCACTGAAGCTTTCTTT. Translated: CASRPDRVGATEAFF.

The chain joins TRBV19 to TRBJ2-3, with TRBD2 as a possible D gene (6 bases). The CDR3 runs to 13 residues. The germline CDR1 and CDR2 sequences are LNHDA and SQIVND (reference sequence). Trimming took off 4 bases at V and 9 bases at J, with 14 bases between the two ends. CDR3 sequence: CASSNNRLGTQYF. The CDR3, as DNA: TGTGCCAGTAGTAACAACAGACTAGGAACGCAGTATTTT.

The genes are TRBV19 and TRBJ2-2, with D possibly matching TRBD1 (5 bases). CDR3 length: 15 amino acids. The V end lost 4 bases, the J end lost 5 bases, and 14 bases lay between the germline ends. Looked up from germline, CDR1 is LNHDA and CDR2 is SQIVND (reference sequence). The CDR3 DNA reads TGTGCCAGTAGTACAGGTCGACAGTTTACCGGGGAGCTGTTTTTT. Its translation: CASSTGRQFTGELFF.

The chain has TRBV10-3 and TRBJ2-5, with 7 bases identical to TRBD1. Trimming removed 0 bases from V and 2 bases from J; junction bases left unmatched: 6. The CDR3 extends over 16 amino acids. The germline CDR1 and CDR2 sequences are ENHRY and SYGVKD. CDR3 sequence reads: CAISESKGGRQETQYF. In DNA, the CDR3 is TGTGCCATCAGTGAGTCGAAAGGGGGCCGTCAAGAGACCCAGTACTTC.

This chain links TRBV25-1 with TRBJ1-3; no definite D call. Trimming cost V 5 bases and J 4 bases, with 9 bases left between them. CDR1 is MGHDK and CDR2 is SYGVNS in the germline V gene. The CDR3 runs to 13 residues. The CDR3 spells CASSPGVGNTIYF. The CDR3 nucleotides are TGTGCCAGCAGTCCGGGAGTGGGAAACACCATATATTTT. Full variable domain (missing parts from reference TRBV25-1 and TRBJ1-3): EADIYQTPRYLVIGTGKKITLECSQTMGHDKMYWYQQDPGMELHLIHYSYGVNSTEKGDLSSESTVSRIRTEHFPLTLESARPSHTSQYLCASSPGVGNTIYFGEGSWLTVV.

The chain links TRBV30 to TRBJ2-3; TRBD2 is a possible D gene (5 bases). Per the germline V gene, CDR1 is GTSNPN and CDR2 is SVGIG (reference sequence). The CDR3 length is 14 residues. V was trimmed by 3 bases and J by 3 bases, leaving 13 bases between them. CDR3 nucleotide sequence: TGTGCCTGGAGAGGACTGGCCATAACAGATACGCAGTATTTT. Its protein is CAWRGLAITDTQYF.

The chain is built from TRBV6-1 and TRBJ2-5; 7 positions match TRBD2. Trimming took 4 bases from V and 5 from J; bases not matched to a gene: 10. Germline CDR1 MNHNS, CDR2 SASEGT. CDR3 length: 15 amino acids. CDR3 residues: CASSGPTSFGETQYF. The CDR3 DNA is TGTGCCAGCAGTGGCCCGACTAGCTTCGGGGAGACCCAGTACTTC.

The V and J genes are TRBV18 and TRBJ2-5; D is undetermined. The CDR3 has 13 residues. Per the germline V gene, CDR1 is KGHSH and CDR2 is LQKENI. Trimming left V 0 bases short and J 4 bases short, with 6 bases between. CDR3 DNA: TGTGCCAGCTCACCACCGACGCGAGAGACCCAGTACTTC. This sequence encodes CASSPPTRETQYF.

The chain recombines TRBV11-2 with TRBJ2-5, with no clear D. Deletions cut 0 bases from V and 5 bases from J, with 4 bases between. The CDR3 spans 12 residues. CDR1 is SGHAT, CDR2 FQNNGV, per germline. The CDR3 DNA reads TGTGCCAGCAGCTTAGATGGGGAGACCCAGTACTTC. This encodes CASSLDGETQYF.

The rearrangement uses TRBV28 and TRBJ2-7; D is perhaps TRBD1 (5 bases). The CDR3 is made up of 13 amino acids. The V gene's germline CDR1 is MDHEN and CDR2 SYDVKM. Deletions cut 8 bases from V and 2 bases from J, with 13 bases between. In nucleotides, the CDR3 is TGTGCCAGCGAAGACAGACATACCTACGAGCAGTACTTC. Translating gives CASEDRHTYEQYF.

The chain uses TRBV6-1 and TRBJ1-5; unclear D gene. V lost 0 bases and J 5 bases, leaving 11 bases between the germline ends. CDR3 length: 15 amino acids. CDR1 and CDR2 (germline): MNHNS, SASEGT. This CDR3 reads CASSEAIGQDQPQHF. DNA for the CDR3: TGTGCCAGCAGTGAAGCGATAGGTCAAGATCAGCCCCAGCATTTT.

The genes are TRBV2 and TRBJ2-3; perhaps D is TRBD1 or TRBD2 (5 bases each). V was pared by 2 bases and J by 5 bases, with 23 bases between. Germline V gene data show CDR1 as SNHLY and CDR2 as FYNNEI. This CDR3 contains 18 residues. CDR3 region: CASSERGVLPLGLDTQYF. In nucleotides, the CDR3 is TGTGCCAGCAGTGAAAGGGGAGTTTTACCACTGGGATTAGATACGCAGTATTTT.